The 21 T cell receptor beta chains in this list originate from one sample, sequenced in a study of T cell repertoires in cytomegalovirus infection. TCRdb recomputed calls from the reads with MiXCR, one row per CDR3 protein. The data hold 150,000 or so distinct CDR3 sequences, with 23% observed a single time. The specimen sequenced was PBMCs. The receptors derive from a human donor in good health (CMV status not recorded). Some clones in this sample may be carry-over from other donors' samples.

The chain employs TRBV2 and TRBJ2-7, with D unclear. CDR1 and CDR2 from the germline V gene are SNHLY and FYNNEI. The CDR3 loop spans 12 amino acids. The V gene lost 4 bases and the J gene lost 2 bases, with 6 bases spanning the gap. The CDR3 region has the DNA TGTGCCAGCAGTGGGCGGACCTACGAGCAGTACTTC. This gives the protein CASSGRTYEQYF.

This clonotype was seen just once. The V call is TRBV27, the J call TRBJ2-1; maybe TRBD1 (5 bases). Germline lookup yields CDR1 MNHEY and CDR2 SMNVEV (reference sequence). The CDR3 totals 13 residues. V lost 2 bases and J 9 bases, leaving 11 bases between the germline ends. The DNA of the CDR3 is TGTGCCAGCAGTTTAGATGGGGCTGGTGAGCAGTTCTTC. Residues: CASSLDGAGEQFF.

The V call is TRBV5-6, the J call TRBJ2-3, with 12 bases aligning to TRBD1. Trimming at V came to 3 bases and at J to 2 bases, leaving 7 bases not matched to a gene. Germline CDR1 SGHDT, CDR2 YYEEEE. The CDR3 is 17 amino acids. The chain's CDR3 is CASSWGDRGRPTDTQYF. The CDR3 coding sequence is TGTGCCAGCAGCTGGGGGGACAGGGGGCGTCCCACAGATACGCAGTATTTT.

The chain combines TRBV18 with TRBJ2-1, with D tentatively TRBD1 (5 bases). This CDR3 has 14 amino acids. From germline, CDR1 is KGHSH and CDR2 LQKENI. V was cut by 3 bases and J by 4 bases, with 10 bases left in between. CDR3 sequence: CASSPDRKYNEQFF. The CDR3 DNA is TGTGCCAGCTCACCCGACAGAAAATACAATGAGCAGTTCTTC.

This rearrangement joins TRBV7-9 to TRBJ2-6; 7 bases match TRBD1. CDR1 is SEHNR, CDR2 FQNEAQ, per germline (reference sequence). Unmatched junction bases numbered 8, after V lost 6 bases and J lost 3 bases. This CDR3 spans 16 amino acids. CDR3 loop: CASSLTGVRGANVLTF. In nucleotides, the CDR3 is TGTGCCAGCAGTCTCACAGGGGTCCGTGGGGCCAACGTCCTGACTTTC.

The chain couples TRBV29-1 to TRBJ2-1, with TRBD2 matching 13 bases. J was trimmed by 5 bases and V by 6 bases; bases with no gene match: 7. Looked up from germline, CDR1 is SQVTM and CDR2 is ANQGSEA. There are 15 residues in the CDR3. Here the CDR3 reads CSVMTGLAGHNEQFF. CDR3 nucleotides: TGCAGCGTGATGACGGGACTAGCGGGGCACAATGAGCAGTTCTTC.

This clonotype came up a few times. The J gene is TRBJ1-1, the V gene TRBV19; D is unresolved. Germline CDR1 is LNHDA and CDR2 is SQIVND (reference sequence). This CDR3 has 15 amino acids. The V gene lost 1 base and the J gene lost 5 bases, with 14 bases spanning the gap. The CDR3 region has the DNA TGTGCCAGTAGTATAGGTGCGGGGTGGAGTACTGAAGCTTTCTTT. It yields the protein CASSIGAGWSTEAFF.

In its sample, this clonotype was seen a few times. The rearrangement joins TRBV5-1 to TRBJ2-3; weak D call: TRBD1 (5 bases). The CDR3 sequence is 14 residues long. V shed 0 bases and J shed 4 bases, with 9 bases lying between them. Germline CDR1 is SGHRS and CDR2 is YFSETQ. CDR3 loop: CASSLEDTADTQYF. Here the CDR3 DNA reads TGCGCCAGCAGCTTGGAGGACACCGCAGATACGCAGTATTTT.

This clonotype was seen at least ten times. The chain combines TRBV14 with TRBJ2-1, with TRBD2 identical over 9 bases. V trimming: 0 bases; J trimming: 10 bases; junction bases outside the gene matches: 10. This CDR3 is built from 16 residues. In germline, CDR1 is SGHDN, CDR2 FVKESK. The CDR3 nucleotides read TGTGCCAGCAGCCAAGAGCAGCGGGAGGTCCGGGGGGAGCAGTTCTTC. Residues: CASSQEQREVRGEQFF.

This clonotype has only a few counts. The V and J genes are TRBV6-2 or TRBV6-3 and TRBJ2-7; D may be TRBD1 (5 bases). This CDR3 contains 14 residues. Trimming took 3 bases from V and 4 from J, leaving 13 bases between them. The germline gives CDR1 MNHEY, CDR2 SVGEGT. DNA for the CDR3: TGTGCCAGCAGTTATCAGGGCAAGGGTTACGAGCAGTACTTC. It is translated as CASSYQGKGYEQYF.

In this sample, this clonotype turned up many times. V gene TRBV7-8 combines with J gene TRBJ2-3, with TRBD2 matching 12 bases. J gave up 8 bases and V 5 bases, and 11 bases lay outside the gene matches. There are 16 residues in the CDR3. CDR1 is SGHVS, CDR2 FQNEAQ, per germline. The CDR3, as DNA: TGTGCCAGCAGCCAGGGACTAGCGGGCGGACAGGGTACGCAGTATTTT. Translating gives CASSQGLAGGQGTQYF.

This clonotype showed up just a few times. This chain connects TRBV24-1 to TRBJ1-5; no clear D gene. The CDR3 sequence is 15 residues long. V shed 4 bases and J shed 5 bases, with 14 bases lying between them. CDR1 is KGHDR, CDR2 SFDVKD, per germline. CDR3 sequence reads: CATSDPTIPHQPQHF. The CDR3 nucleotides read TGTGCCACCAGTGACCCGACGATCCCCCATCAGCCCCAGCATTTT.

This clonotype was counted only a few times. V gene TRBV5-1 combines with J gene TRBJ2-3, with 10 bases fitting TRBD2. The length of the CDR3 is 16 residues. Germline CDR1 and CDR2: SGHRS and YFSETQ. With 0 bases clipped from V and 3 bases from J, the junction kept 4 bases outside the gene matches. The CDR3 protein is CASSLDLAGATDTQYF. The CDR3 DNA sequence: TGCGCCAGCAGCTTGGATCTAGCGGGGGCGACAGATACGCAGTATTTT.

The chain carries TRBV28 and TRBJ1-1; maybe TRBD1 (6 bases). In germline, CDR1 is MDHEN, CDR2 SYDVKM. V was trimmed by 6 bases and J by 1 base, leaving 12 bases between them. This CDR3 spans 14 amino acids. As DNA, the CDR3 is TGTGCCAGCAGCGGGGACAAACCGAACACTGAAGCTTTCTTT. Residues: CASSGDKPNTEAFF.

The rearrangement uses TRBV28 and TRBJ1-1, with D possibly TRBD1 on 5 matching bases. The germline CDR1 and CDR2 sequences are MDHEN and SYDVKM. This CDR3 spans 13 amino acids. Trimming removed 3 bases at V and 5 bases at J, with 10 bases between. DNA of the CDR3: TGTGCCAGCAGTTTTTCAGGGTTGACTGAAGCTTTCTTT. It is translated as CASSFSGLTEAFF.

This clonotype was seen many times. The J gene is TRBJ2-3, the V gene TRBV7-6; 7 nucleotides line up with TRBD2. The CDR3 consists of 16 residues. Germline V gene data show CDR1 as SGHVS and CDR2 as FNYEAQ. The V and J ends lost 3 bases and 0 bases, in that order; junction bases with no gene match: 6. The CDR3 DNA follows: TGTGCCAGCAGCTTGCGGGGGAAGCCTAGCACAGATACGCAGTATTTT. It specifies CASSLRGKPSTDTQYF.

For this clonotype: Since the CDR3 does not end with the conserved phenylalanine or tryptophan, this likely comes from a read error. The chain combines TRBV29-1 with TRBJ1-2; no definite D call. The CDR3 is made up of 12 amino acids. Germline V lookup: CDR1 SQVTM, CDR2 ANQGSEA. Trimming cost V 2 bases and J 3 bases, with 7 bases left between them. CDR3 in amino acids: CSVERTDYGYTI. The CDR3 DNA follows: TGCAGCGTTGAAAGAACAGACTATGGCTACACCATC.

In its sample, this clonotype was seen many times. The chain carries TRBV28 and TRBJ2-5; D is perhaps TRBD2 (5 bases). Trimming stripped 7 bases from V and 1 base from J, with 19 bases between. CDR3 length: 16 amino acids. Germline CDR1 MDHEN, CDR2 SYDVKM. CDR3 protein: CASTLGARMSQETQYF. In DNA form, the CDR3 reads TGTGCCAGCACCCTGGGAGCCCGGATGAGCCAAGAGACCCAGTACTTC.

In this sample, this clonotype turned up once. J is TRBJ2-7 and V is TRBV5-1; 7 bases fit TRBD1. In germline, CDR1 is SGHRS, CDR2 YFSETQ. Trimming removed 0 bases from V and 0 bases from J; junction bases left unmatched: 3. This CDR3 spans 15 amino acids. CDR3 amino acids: CASSLGDSASYEQYF. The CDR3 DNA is TGCGCCAGCAGCTTGGGGGACAGTGCCTCCTACGAGCAGTACTTC.

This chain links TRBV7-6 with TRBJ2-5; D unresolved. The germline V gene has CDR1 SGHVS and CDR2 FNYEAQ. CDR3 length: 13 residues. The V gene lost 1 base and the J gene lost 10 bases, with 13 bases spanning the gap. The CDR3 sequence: CASSLELLGIQYF. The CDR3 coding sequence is TGTGCCAGCAGCTTAGAGTTACTGGGGATCCAGTACTTC.

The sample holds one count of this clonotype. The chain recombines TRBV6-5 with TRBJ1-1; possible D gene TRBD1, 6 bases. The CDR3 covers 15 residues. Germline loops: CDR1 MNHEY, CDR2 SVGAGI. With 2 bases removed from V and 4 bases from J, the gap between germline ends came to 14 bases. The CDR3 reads CASSYGLGGVTEAFF. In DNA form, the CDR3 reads TGTGCCAGCAGTTACGGTTTAGGGGGGGTCACTGAAGCTTTCTTT.